This is a list of T cell receptor beta chains from one sample in a study of beta chain features in type 1 diabetes. Method: immunoSEQ multiplex PCR; TCRdb's copy keeps in-frame clones and lacks some. Among about 360,000 clones listed, roughly 13% were seen once. Material: naive CD4+ T cells from blood. All receptors come from a man aged 18 to 29 in good health. Each CDR3 is given with its conserved first and last residue. The order of the fields is V gene, clone size, J gene, D gene, CDR3 DNA, CDR3 protein. D genes are given only for firm matches. Clone size is given for some rows only: seen once, a few or many times, or a class if the clone is expanded.

>TRBV21-1|.|TRBJ1-3|.
TGTGCCAGCAGCCTCCTCGGGACATCAGCTGGAAACACCATATATTTT
CASSLLGTSAGNTIYF
>TRBV7-6|few|TRBJ2-3|TRBD1
TGTGCCAGCACCGGGACAGGGGCAACAGATACGCAGTATTTT
CASTGTGATDTQYF
>TRBV7-9|.|TRBJ1-4|.
TGTGCCAGCAGCTTGGCGGTTGCAACTAATGAAAAACTGTTTTTT
CASSLAVATNEKLFF
>TRBV7-3|few|TRBJ1-1|.
TGTGCCAGCAGCTTAATGGCGGAGAACACTGAAGCTTTCTTT
CASSLMAENTEAFF
>TRBV28|few|TRBJ1-3|.
TGTGCCAGCAGGAGCGGACAGTCAGGAAACACCATATATTTT
CASRSGQSGNTIYF
>TRBV15|.|TRBJ1-2|.
TGTGCCACCAGCAGAGATCTGGGATCAGGGGCAGATGGCTACACCTTC
CATSRDLGSGADGYTF
>TRBV7-3|.|TRBJ2-5|.
TGTGCCAGCAGCCTTGCGTCGGAAGAGACCCAGTACTTC
CASSLASEETQYF
>TRBV29-1|.|TRBJ2-7|TRBD1
TGCAGCGTTGATATAGGGGGACAGGGTTACGAGCAGTACTTC
CSVDIGGQGYEQYF
>TRBV9|few|TRBJ1-3|.
TGTGCCAGCAGTCCCACCGCACCTAGCTCTGGAAACACCATATATTTT
CASSPTAPSSGNTIYF
>TRBV6-5|.|TRBJ2-7|TRBD1
TGTGCCAGCAGTAAACAGGGGTTTGCCTCCTACGAGCAGTACTTC
CASSKQGFASYEQYF
>TRBV6-6|.|TRBJ1-1|TRBD1
TGTGCCAGCAGGGACAGGGCGAACACTGAAGCTTTCTTT
CASRDRANTEAFF
>TRBV7-9|.|TRBJ2-7|.
TGTGCCAGCAGCTGGAAAGCAGGGGAAGTCTCCTACGAGCAGTACTTC
CASSWKAGEVSYEQYF
>TRBV28|.|TRBJ1-1|.
TGTGCCAGCACCCTCGGGGGGTGGAACACTGAAGCTTTCTTT
CASTLGGWNTEAFF
>TRBV28|.|TRBJ2-5|.
TGTGCCAGCAGTCCCTTTGTCCGGCAAGAGACCCAGTACTTC
CASSPFVRQETQYF
>TRBV18|few|TRBJ2-2|.
TGTGCCAGCTCACCACTCCTCGACACCGGGGAGCTGTTTTTT
CASSPLLDTGELFF
>TRBV30|few|TRBJ1-2|.
TGTGCCTGGAGCGTCAGCGGGATGCACACCTTC
CAWSVSGMHTF
>TRBV7-9|few|TRBJ2-1|TRBD1
TGTGCCAGCAGCTTGGGACAGTCCTACAATGAGCAGTTCTTC
CASSLGQSYNEQFF
>TRBV19|few|TRBJ2-7|TRBD1
TGTGCCAGTAGTACCCCCTACGGACAGGGTTTCTCATACGAGCAGTACTTC
CASSTPYGQGFSYEQYF
>TRBV6-5|.|TRBJ2-5|.
TGTGCCAGCAGTTCGCGGCGGGATCAAGAGACCCAGTACTTC
CASSSRRDQETQYF
>TRBV5-4|.|TRBJ1-1|TRBD1
TGTGCCAGCAGCTACCCCGGGACAGAACTTCCCTACACTGAAGCTTTCTTT
CASSYPGTELPYTEAFF
>TRBV5-6|few|TRBJ2-7|TRBD1
TGTGCCAGCAGCTTGGGTCAGGGGGCACTCTACGAGCAGTACTTC
CASSLGQGALYEQYF
>TRBV30|few|TRBJ1-4|.
TGTGCCTGCCCACAGGGTGGATCCGGTGAAAAACTGTTTTTT
CACPQGGSGEKLFF
>TRBV19|.|TRBJ2-6|TRBD1
TGTGCCAGTCGTCCCGGGACAGGGCCCGGGGCCAACGTCCTGACTTTC
CASRPGTGPGANVLTF
>TRBV5-6|.|TRBJ2-3|.
TGTGCCAGCAGCTTCTTTCGGGCAGATACGCAGTATTTT
CASSFFRADTQYF
>TRBV4-1|.|TRBJ2-5|TRBD2
TGCGCCAGCAGCTCCCGGGACTATCCAGTGTACCAAGAGACCCAGTACTTC
CASSSRDYPVYQETQYF
>TRBV7-9|few|TRBJ2-1|TRBD2
TGTGCCAGCAGCCAACTAGCGGGAGGAAATGAGCAGTTCTTC
CASSQLAGGNEQFF
>TRBV5-1|.|TRBJ2-3|.
TGCGCCAGCAGCTCCGACCAGACGGGGACAGATACGCAGTATTTT
CASSSDQTGTDTQYF
>TRBV9|.|TRBJ2-4|.
TGTGCCAGCAATCCGGGACACGGGGCCAAAAACATTCAGTACTTC
CASNPGHGAKNIQYF
>TRBV7-2|.|TRBJ2-3|TRBD2
TGTGCCAGCAGCTTAGCCCCCCTAGCGGGAGGGCCAGATACGCAGTATTTT
CASSLAPLAGGPDTQYF
>TRBV5-1|few|TRBJ2-2|TRBD1
TGCGCCAGCAGCTTACTCCCGGGACAGGGACCCGGGGAGCTGTTTTTT
CASSLLPGQGPGELFF
>TRBV7-2|.|TRBJ2-1|TRBD2
TGTGCCAGCAGCCAAGGACTAGCGGGGGGGCGTGAGCAGTTCTTC
CASSQGLAGGREQFF
>TRBV30|.|TRBJ2-2|TRBD1
TGTGCCTGGAGTGTAAGTCGCCCCGGGACAGATCGCCGACGGGAGCTGTTTTTT
CAWSVSRPGTDRRRELFF
>TRBV5-4|.|TRBJ1-1|TRBD1
TGTGCCAGCAGCTCACCGGCAGGGGGTACTGAAGCTTTCTTT
CASSSPAGGTEAFF
>TRBV19|few|TRBJ2-1|TRBD1
TGTGCCAGTAGTATATCGAGGACAGGGGTCAATGAGCAGTTCTTC
CASSISRTGVNEQFF
>TRBV13|.|TRBJ2-7|TRBD2
TGTGCCAGCAGCATCAGCGGGAGGGCCTCCCACGAGCAGTACTTC
CASSISGRASHEQYF
>TRBV15|few|TRBJ2-1|TRBD2
TGTGCCACCAGCAGAGGACTAGCGGAGAATGTAGAGCAGTTCTTC
CATSRGLAENVEQFF
>TRBV28|.|TRBJ2-3|TRBD2
TGTGCCAGCAGTGGGGCTAGCGGGCGCACAGATACGCAGTATTTT
CASSGASGRTDTQYF
>TRBV19|.|TRBJ1-1|TRBD1
TGTGCCAGTAGTGACAGGGGGCTGGGTGAAGCTTTCTTT
CASSDRGLGEAFF
>TRBV5-1|.|TRBJ1-2|TRBD1
TGCGCCAGCAGCTTGGGACAGGGGGCCGATGGCTACACCTTC
CASSLGQGADGYTF
>TRBV7-9|few|TRBJ2-2|TRBD1
TGTGCCAGCAGCGGGAGTGACAGGGACGTAACCGGGGAGCTGTTTTTT
CASSGSDRDVTGELFF
>TRBV7-9|.|TRBJ2-1|.
TGTGCCAGCACCGTCTCCGGTCCCTACAATGAGCAGTTCTTC
CASTVSGPYNEQFF
>TRBV18|few|TRBJ2-7|TRBD2
TGTGCCAGCTCACCACGATCGACTAGCGGGGGCTACGAGCAGTACTTC
CASSPRSTSGGYEQYF
>TRBV9|.|TRBJ2-3|.
TGTGCCAGCAGCGTAGATCTAGCCACAGATACGCAGTATTTT
CASSVDLATDTQYF
>TRBV9|few|TRBJ1-2|TRBD1
TGTGCCAGCAGCGCGAAGGGGGACAGGTATAACTATGGCTACACCTTC
CASSAKGDRYNYGYTF
>TRBV19|.|TRBJ2-7|.
TGTGCCAGTAGTACGGAGGCCGGGACCAGGGGCTACGAGCAGTACTTC
CASSTEAGTRGYEQYF
>TRBV27|.|TRBJ1-2|.
TGTGCCAGCTCTGGTAGGAGCGATGGCTACACCTTC
CASSGRSDGYTF
>TRBV7-6|.|TRBJ1-3|.
TGTGCCAGCAGACAAACAGGGCCTGGAAACACCATATATTTT
CASRQTGPGNTIYF